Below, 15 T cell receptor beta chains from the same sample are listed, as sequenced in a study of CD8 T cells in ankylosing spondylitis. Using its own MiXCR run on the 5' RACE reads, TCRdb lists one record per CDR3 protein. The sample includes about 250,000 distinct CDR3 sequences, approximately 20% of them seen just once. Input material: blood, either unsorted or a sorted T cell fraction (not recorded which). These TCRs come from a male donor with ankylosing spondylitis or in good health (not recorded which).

CDR3 DNA: TGCAGCGTTGAAGCTTACGGGACAGTGAGTAACACAGATACGCAGTATTTT. Protein: CSVEAYGTVSNTDTQYF. V gene TRBV29-1 combines with J gene TRBJ2-3; 7 bases line up with TRBD1. Germline V lookup: CDR1 SQVTM, CDR2 ANQGSEA. V lost 1 base to trimming and J lost 2 bases; unmatched junction nucleotides: 12. The CDR3 is 17 amino acids.

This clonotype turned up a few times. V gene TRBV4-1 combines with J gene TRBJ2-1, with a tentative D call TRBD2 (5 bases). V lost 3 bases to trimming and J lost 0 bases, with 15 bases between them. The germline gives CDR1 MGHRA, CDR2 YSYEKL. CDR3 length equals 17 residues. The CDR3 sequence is CASSHSPSGGSYNEQFF. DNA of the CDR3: TGCGCCAGCAGCCATTCTCCTTCAGGAGGCTCCTACAATGAGCAGTTCTTC.

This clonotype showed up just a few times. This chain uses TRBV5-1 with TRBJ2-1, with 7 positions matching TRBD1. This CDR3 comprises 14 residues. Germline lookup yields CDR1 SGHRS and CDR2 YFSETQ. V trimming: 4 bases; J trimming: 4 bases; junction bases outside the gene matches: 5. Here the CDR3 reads CASSEDRPYNEQFF. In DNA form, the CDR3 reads TGCGCCAGCAGCGAGGACAGGCCATACAATGAGCAGTTCTTC. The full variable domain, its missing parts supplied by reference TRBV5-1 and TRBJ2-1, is KAGVTQTPRYLIKTRGQQVTLSCSPISGHRSVSWYQQTPGQGLQFLFEYFSETQRNKGNFPGRFSGRQFSNSRSEMNVSTLELGDSALYLCASSEDRPYNEQFFGPGTRLTVL.

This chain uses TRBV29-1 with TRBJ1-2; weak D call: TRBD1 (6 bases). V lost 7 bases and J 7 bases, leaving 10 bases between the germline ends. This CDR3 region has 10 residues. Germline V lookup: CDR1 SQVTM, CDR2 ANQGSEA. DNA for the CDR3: TGCAGCGCCCGGGGGGCTGGCTACACCTTC. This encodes CSARGAGYTF. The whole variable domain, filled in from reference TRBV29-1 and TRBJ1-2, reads SAVISQKPSRDICQRGTSLTIQCQVDSQVTMMFWYRQQPGQSLTLIATANQGSEATYESGFVIDKFPISRPNLTFSTLTVSNMSPEDSSIYLCSARGAGYTFGSGTRLTVV.

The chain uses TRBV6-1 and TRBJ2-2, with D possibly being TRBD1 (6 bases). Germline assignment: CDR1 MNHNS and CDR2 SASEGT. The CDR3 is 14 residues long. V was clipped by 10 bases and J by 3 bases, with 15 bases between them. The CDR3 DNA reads TGTGCCACGAGGCTAGGGGGAGACACCGGGGAGCTGTTTTTT. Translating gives CATRLGGDTGELFF.

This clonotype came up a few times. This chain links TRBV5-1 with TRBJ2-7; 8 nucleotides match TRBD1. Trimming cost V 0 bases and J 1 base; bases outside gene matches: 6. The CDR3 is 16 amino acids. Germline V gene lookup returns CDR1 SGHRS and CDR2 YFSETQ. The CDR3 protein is CASSLEGTGYSYEQYF. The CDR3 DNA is TGCGCCAGCAGCTTGGAAGGGACAGGATATTCCTACGAGCAGTACTTC.

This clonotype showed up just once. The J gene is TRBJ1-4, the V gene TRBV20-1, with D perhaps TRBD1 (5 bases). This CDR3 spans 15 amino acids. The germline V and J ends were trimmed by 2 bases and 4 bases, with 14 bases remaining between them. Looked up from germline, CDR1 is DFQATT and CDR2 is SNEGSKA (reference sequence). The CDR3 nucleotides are TGCAGTGCTAGACAGGGCCCCCTAGTTAATGAAAAACTGTTTTTT. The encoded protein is CSARQGPLVNEKLFF.

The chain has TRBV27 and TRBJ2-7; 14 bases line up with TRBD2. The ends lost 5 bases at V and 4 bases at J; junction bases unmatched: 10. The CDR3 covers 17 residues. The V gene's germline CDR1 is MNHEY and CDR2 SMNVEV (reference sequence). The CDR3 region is CASSPTSGRALAYEQYF. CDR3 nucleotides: TGTGCCAGCAGTCCGACTAGCGGGAGGGCTCTCGCGTACGAGCAGTACTTC.

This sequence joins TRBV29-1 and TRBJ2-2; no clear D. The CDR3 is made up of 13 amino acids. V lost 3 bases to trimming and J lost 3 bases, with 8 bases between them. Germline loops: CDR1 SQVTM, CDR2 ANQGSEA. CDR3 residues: CSVEAPHTGELFF. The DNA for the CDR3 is TGCAGCGTTGAGGCGCCTCACACCGGGGAGCTGTTTTTT.

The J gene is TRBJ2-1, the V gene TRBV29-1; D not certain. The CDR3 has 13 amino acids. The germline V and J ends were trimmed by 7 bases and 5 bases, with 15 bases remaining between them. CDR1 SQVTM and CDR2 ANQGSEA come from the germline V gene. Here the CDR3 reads CSAVVGNNNEQFF. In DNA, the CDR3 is TGCAGCGCCGTGGTGGGTAACAACAATGAGCAGTTCTTC.

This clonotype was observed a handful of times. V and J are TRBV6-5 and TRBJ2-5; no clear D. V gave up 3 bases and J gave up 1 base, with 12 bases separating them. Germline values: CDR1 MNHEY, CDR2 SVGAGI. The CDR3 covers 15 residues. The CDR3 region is CASSYSRTIQETQYF. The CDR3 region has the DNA TGTGCCAGCAGTTATTCACGGACGATCCAAGAGACCCAGTACTTC.

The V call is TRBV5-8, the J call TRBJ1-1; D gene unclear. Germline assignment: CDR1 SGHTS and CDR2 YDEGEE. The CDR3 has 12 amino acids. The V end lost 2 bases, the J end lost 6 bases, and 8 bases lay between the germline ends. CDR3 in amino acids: CASSFLGSEAFF. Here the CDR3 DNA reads TGTGCCAGCAGCTTTTTAGGGTCTGAAGCTTTCTTT.

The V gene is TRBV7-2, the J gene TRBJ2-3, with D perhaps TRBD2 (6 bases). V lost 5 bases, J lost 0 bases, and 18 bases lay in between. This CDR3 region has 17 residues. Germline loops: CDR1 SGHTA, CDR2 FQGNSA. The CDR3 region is CASSLTVSGASTDTQYF. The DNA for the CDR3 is TGTGCCAGCAGCCTCACAGTTAGCGGAGCTAGCACAGATACGCAGTATTTT.

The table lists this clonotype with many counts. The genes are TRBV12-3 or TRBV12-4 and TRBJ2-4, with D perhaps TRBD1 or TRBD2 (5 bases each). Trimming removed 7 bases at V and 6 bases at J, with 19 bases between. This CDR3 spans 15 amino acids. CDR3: CASTSKVEGTNIQYF. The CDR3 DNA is TGTGCCAGCACATCAAAAGTCGAAGGGACAAACATTCAGTACTTC.

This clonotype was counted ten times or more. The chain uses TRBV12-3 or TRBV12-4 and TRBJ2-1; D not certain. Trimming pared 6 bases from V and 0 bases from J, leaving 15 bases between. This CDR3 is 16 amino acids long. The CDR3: CASSPPVPSSYNEQFF. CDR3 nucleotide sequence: TGTGCCAGCAGCCCCCCCGTCCCGAGCTCCTACAATGAGCAGTTCTTC.